This T cell receptor (beta chain) derives from a study of blood T cell repertoires in COVID-19. Study at large: Sample material is recorded as cDNA or gDNA derived from T cells, B-cell-depleted T cells, or PBMCs.

Turning to this clone: Distinct nucleotide sequences in the sample also encode this CDR3.

In the original processing: Reference gene primer amplification in the assay estimated nucleated cell counts. Method: immunoSEQ multiplex PCR; TCRdb's copy keeps in-frame clones and lacks some. D and trimming come from the DNA, and the V and J calls and clone size come from that table. This sample has roughly 300,000 clones, with roughly 91% found just once. This CDR3 contains 14 residues. Germline trimming cut 4 bases from V and 7 bases from J; bases unmatched to any gene: 6. Germline CDR1 is SGHRS and CDR2 is YFSETQ. The V gene is TRBV5-1, the J gene TRBJ1-2, with 11 bases fitting TRBD1. This receptor was obtained from a young woman with COVID-19, enrolled during active disease. The sample taken for sequencing was peripheral blood. The CDR3, as DNA: TGCGCCAGCAGCCCTGGACAGGGGGCAGGTGGCTACACCTTC. Encoded protein: CASSPGQGAGGYTF.